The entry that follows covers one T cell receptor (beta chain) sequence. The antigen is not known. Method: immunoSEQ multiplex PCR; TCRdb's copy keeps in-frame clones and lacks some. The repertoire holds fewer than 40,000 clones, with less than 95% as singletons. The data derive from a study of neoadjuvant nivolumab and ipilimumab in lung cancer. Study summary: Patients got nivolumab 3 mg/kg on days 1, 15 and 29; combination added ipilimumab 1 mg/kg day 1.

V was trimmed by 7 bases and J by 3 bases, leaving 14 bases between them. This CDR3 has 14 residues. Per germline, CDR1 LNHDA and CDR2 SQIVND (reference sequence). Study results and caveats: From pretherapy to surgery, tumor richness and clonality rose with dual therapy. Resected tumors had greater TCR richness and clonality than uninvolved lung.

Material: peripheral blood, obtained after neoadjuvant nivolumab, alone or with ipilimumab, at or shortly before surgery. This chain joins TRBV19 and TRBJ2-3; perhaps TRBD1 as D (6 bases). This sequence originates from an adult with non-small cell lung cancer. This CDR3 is CASNVRGRTDTQYF. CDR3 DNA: TGTGCCAGTAATGTCAGGGGCAGAACAGATACGCAGTATTTT.